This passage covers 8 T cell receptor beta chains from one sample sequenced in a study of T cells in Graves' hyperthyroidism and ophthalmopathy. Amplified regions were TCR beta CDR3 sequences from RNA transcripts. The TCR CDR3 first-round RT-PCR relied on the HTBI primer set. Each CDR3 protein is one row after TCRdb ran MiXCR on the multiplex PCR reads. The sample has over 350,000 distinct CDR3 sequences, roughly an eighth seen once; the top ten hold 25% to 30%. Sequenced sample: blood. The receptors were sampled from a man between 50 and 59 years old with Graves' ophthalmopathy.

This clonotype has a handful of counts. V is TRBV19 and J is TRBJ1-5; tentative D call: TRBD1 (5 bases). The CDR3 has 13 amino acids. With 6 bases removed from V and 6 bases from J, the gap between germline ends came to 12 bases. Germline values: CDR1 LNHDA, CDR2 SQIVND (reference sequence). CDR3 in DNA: TGTGCCAGTAGACCTAGACAGCCTCAGCCCCAGCATTTT. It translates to CASRPRQPQPQHF. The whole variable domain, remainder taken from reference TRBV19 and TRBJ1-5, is DGGITQSPKYLFRKEGQNVTLSCEQNLNHDAMYWYRQDPGQGLRLIYYSQIVNDFQKGDIAEGYSVSREKKESFPLTVTSAQKNPTAFYLCASRPRQPQPQHFGDGTRLSIL.

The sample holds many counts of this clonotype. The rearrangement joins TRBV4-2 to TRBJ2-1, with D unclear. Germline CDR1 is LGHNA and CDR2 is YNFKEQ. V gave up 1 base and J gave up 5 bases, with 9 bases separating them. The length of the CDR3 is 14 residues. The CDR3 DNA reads TGTGCCAGCAGCCAAGTGTCTAGGCACAATGAGCAGTTCTTC. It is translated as CASSQVSRHNEQFF.

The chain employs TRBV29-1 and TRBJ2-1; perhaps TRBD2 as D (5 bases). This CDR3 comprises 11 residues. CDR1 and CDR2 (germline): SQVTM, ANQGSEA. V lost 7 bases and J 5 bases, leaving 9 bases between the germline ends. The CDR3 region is CSAGLNNEQFF. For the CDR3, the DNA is TGCAGCGCCGGACTTAACAATGAGCAGTTCTTC.

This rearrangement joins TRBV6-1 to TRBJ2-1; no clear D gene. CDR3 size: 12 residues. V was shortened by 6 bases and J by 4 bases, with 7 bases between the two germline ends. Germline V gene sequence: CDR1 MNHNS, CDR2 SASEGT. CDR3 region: CASSAEYNEQFF. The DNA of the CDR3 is TGTGCCAGCAGCGCAGAGTACAATGAGCAGTTCTTC.

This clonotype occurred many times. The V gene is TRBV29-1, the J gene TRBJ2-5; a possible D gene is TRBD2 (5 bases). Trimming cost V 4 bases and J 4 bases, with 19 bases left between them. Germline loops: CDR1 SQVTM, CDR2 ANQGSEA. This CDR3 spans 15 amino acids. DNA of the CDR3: TGCAGCGTTGTACCGAGGGAAGGCAATGTAGAGACCCAGTACTTC. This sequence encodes CSVVPREGNVETQYF.

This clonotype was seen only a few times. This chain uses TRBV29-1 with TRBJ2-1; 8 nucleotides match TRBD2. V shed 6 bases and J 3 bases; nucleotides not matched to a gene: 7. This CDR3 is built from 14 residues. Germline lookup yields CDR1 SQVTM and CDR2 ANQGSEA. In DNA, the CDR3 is TGCAGCGTACAAACTAGCGGAAGCTACAATGAGCAGTTCTTC. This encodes CSVQTSGSYNEQFF.

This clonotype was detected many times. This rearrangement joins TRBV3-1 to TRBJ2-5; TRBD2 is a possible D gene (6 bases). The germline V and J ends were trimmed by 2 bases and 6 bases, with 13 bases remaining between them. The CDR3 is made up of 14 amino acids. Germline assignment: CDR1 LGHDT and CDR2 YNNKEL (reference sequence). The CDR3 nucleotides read TGTGCCAGCAGCCAACGGGACTTCCTTAAGACCCAGTACTTC. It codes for CASSQRDFLKTQYF.

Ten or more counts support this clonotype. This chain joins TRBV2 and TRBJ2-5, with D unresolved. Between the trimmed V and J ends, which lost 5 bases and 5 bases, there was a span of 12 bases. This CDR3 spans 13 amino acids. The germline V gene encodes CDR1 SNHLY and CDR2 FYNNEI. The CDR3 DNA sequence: TGTGCCAGCAGTTACCAGCAACAGGAGACCCAGTACTTC. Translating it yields CASSYQQQETQYF.